This T cell receptor beta chain stems from a study of shared clonotypes between healthy human individuals. Across the whole study: Donors consisted of a couple of women and three men between 18 and 49.

Sequencing was performed with immunoSEQ multiplex PCR; in TCRdb, only in-frame clones are kept and a portion is missing. The sample lists some 2,500,000 clones, 85% to 95% seen once, with approximately 0.41% in the top ten. V was cut by 5 bases and J by 5 bases, with 12 bases left in between. Germline V lookup: CDR1 SGHTA, CDR2 FQGTGA. The CDR3 covers 13 residues. The clonotype originates from a man aged 18 to 35 in good health. Some clones in this sample may be carry-over from other donors' samples. Specimen: naive CD4+ T cells from PBMCs. Subset defined: CD45RA+ positively selected. The chain combines TRBV7-3 with TRBJ1-1, with D possibly TRBD1 on 6 matching bases. The DNA of the CDR3 is TGTGCCAGCAGCCCAAACAGGGAGACTGAAGCTTTCTTT. Translating gives CASSPNRETEAFF.